This T cell receptor (beta chain) was recovered during a study of OX40 agonist ivuxolimab in advanced cancers. Findings and caveats of the study: Certain nonresponders additionally had low normalized T-cell clonal expansion. Patients who responded partially at 0.1-3.0 mg/kg showed clonal expansion ranking among the lowest.

Concerning this clone: Its specificity is unknown.

The method was immunoSEQ multiplex PCR; TCRdb's version includes in-frame clones alone and lacks a portion of them. Here the sample spans 55,000 to 80,000 clones, 86% being singletons. The sequence was obtained from an adult with an advanced solid tumor such as melanoma, head and neck, liver or kidney cancer. The source material was CD4+ or CD8+ T cells sorted from blood, sampled in a trial of the OX40 agonist ivuxolimab.

CDR3 bases: TGTGCCAGCTCACCTGTTACAGGGGGCGGAAATAGGAGCTATGGCTACACCTTC. Protein sequence: CASSPVTGGGNRSYGYTF. V usage is TRBV18 and J usage is TRBJ1-2; 9 bases are a match to TRBD1. The CDR3 is made up of 18 amino acids. Germline lookup yields CDR1 KGHSH and CDR2 LQKENI. Trimming cost V 3 bases and J 4 bases; bases outside gene matches: 15.